This T cell receptor beta chain was captured in a study of blood T cell repertoires in COVID-19. Study-level background: Sample material is recorded as cDNA or gDNA derived from T cells, B-cell-depleted T cells, or PBMCs.

Authors' processing steps: Reference gene primer amplification gave estimated nucleated cell counts. Sequencing was performed with immunoSEQ multiplex PCR; in TCRdb, only in-frame clones are kept and a portion is missing. Clone size and V and J calls were adopted from that table, with D and trimming inferred from the DNA. Among a few hundred thousand clones listed, just under 90% were seen once. The recovered donors of Cohort 3 showed two negative PCRs, clearance, or symptom resolution. Sample: PBMCs or T cells enriched from blood (not recorded which). The TCR comes from a woman aged 45-65 years who had recovered from COVID-19.

Here the CDR3 reads CASSHRGTGYYEQYF. The DNA of the CDR3 is TGTGCCAGCAGCCACCGCGGGACAGGATACTACGAGCAGTACTTC. The gene calls are TRBV13 and TRBJ2-7; 8 bases are a match to TRBD1. After removal of 5 bases from V and 3 bases from J, the junction contained 9 bases not matched to a gene. The CDR3 has 15 residues. Per germline, CDR1 PRHDT and CDR2 FYEKMQ (reference sequence).